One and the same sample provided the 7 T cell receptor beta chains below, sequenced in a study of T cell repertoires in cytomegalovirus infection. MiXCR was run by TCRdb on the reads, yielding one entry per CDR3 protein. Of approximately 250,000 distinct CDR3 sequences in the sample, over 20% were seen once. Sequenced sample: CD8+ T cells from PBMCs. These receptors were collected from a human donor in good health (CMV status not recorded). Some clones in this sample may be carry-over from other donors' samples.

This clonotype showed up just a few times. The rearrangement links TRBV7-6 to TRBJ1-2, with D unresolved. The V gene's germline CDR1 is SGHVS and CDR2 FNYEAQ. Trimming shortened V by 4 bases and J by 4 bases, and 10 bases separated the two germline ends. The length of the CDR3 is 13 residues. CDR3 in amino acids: CASSSSTSYGYTF. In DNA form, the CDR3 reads TGTGCCAGCAGCTCATCCACAAGCTATGGCTACACCTTC.

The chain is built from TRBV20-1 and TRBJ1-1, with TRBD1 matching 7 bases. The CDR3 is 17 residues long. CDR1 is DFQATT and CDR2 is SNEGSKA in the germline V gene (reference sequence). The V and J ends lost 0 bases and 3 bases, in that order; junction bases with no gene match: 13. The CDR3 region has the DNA TGCAGTGCTAGAGATCTGGTAGGGGGCTTAGGGGACACTGAAGCTTTCTTT. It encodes CSARDLVGGLGDTEAFF.

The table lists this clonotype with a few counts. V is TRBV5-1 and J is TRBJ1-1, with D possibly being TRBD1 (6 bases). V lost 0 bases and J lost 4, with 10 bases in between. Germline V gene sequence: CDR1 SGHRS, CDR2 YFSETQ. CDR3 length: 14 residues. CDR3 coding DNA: TGCGCCAGCAGCTTGGCAGGGGATGCCACTGAAGCTTTCTTT. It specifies CASSLAGDATEAFF.

Written as DNA, the CDR3 is TGTGCCAGCAGCCCGACTAGCGGGGGCGGCGGGGAGCTGTTTTTT. Its translation: CASSPTSGGGGELFF. The chain employs TRBV3-1 and TRBJ2-2, with 12 bases lining up with TRBD2. The length of the CDR3 is 15 residues. Germline CDR1 and CDR2: LGHDT and YNNKEL (reference sequence). Germline trimming cut 4 bases from V and 7 bases from J; bases unmatched to any gene: 4.

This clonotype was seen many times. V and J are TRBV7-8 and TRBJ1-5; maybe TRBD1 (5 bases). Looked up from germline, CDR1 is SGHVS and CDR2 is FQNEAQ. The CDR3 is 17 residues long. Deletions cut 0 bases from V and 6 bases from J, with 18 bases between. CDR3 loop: CASSLAPIQDQGQPQHF. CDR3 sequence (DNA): TGTGCCAGCAGCTTAGCGCCCATTCAGGACCAGGGTCAGCCCCAGCATTTT.

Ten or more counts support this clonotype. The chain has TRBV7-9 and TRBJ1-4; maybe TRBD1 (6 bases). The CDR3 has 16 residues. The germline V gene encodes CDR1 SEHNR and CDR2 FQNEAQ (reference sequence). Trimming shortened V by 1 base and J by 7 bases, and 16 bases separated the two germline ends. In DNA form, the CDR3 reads TGTGCCAGCAGCTTAGACGGGACACCGGCGAGTGAAAAACTGTTTTTT. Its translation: CASSLDGTPASEKLFF.

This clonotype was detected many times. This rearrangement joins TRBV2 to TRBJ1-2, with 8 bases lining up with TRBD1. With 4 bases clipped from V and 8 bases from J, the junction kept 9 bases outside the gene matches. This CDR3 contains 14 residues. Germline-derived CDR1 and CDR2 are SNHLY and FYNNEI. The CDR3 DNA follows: TGTGCCAGCAGTGCGGGACAGGTAGCTTCAGGCTACACCTTC. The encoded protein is CASSAGQVASGYTF.